The rows below give T cell receptor beta chains drawn from one sample of a study of CD8 T cells in ankylosing spondylitis. TCRdb reprocessed the 5' RACE reads via MiXCR and lists one record per CDR3 protein. The table records some 270,000 distinct CDR3 sequences, more than 25% of them present only once. The material sequenced was blood, either unsorted or a sorted T cell fraction (not recorded which). All receptors come from a male donor with ankylosing spondylitis or in good health (not recorded which). The CDR3 runs from the conserved cysteine through the conserved F or W. D genes are given only for firm matches. Clone size is shown for a subset of rows, as once, few, many or a class of expanded clone.

size: few
D: NA
V: TRBV25-1
J: TRBJ2-5
CDR3: CASSERQWGTQYF
DNA: TGTGCCAGCAGTGAACGTCAGTGGGGGACCCAGTACTTC

size: NA
D: TRBD2
V: TRBV12-3/TRBV12-4
J: TRBJ2-3
CDR3: CASSFAGGREDTQYF
DNA: TGTGCCAGCAGTTTCGCGGGGGGTCGAGAAGATACGCAGTATTTT

size: NA
D: NA
V: TRBV6-1
J: TRBJ2-1
CDR3: CASSTTDLGNEQFF
DNA: TGTGCCAGCAGTACGACGGACCTGGGCAATGAGCAGTTCTTC

size: once
D: NA
V: TRBV3-1
J: TRBJ1-1
CDR3: CATRVQESTEAFF
DNA: TGTGCCACTCGGGTCCAGGAGAGCACTGAAGCTTTCTTT

size: NA
D: NA
V: TRBV10-3
J: TRBJ2-2
CDR3: CAISAPVEPERGELFF
DNA: TGTGCCATCAGTGCGCCCGTAGAACCCGAGAGGGGGGAGCTGTTTTTT

size: NA
D: NA
V: TRBV10-3
J: TRBJ1-1
CDR3: CAISESSRVGTEAFF
DNA: TGTGCCATCAGTGAGTCTTCGAGGGTTGGGACTGAAGCTTTCTTT

size: NA
D: TRBD1
V: TRBV24-1
J: TRBJ2-3
CDR3: CATSDLRTGGEEDTQYF
DNA: TGTGCCACCAGTGATTTGCGGACAGGGGGAGAGGAAGATACGCAGTATTTT

size: few
D: NA
V: TRBV6-5
J: TRBJ1-5
CDR3: CASSYAGREQPQHF
DNA: TGTGCCAGCAGTTACGCGGGGCGGGAGCAGCCCCAGCATTTT

size: few
D: TRBD2
V: TRBV25-1
J: TRBJ2-1
CDR3: CASSGLAGSNEQFF
DNA: TGTGCCAGCAGTGGACTAGCGGGGAGCAATGAGCAGTTCTTC

size: once
D: NA
V: TRBV11-2
J: TRBJ1-2
CDR3: CASSPMGGNYGYTF
DNA: TGTGCCAGCAGCCCAATGGGGGGCAACTATGGCTACACCTTC

size: NA
D: TRBD1
V: TRBV20-1
J: TRBJ2-2
CDR3: CSAQSGTGVTGELFF
DNA: TGCAGTGCGCAATCGGGCACAGGGGTCACCGGGGAGCTGTTTTTT

size: NA
D: TRBD2
V: TRBV9
J: TRBJ2-5
CDR3: CASSVVSSGGEETQYF
DNA: TGTGCCAGCAGCGTAGTAAGCAGCGGGGGGGAAGAGACCCAGTACTTC

size: NA
D: NA
V: TRBV7-9
J: TRBJ2-4
CDR3: CASSLGQVPHIQYF
DNA: TGTGCCAGCAGCTTAGGACAGGTCCCCCACATTCAGTACTTC

size: few
D: NA
V: TRBV20-1
J: TRBJ1-2
CDR3: CSASEQQNYGYTF
DNA: TGCAGTGCTAGTGAGCAGCAAAACTATGGCTACACCTTC

size: NA
D: NA
V: TRBV15
J: TRBJ1-5
CDR3: CATSRDLLTANQPQHF
DNA: TGTGCCACCAGCAGAGATTTGTTAACAGCCAATCAGCCCCAGCATTTT

size: NA
D: TRBD2
V: TRBV20-1
J: TRBJ2-3
CDR3: CSASSLAGGRGDTQYF
DNA: TGCAGTGCTAGTTCCCTAGCGGGGGGCCGTGGAGATACGCAGTATTTT

size: NA
D: NA
V: TRBV5-1
J: TRBJ1-1
CDR3: CASSLEAGPSEAFF
DNA: TGCGCCAGCAGCTTGGAGGCAGGGCCAAGTGAAGCTTTCTTT

size: once
D: NA
V: TRBV12-3/TRBV12-4
J: TRBJ2-5
CDR3: CASSPGQRETQYF
DNA: TGTGCCAGCAGCCCTGGACAGCGGGAGACCCAGTACTTC

size: few
D: NA
V: TRBV5-1
J: TRBJ2-1
CDR3: CASSSRGEQFF
DNA: TGCGCCAGCAGCTCCAGGGGTGAGCAGTTCTTC

size: few
D: NA
V: TRBV6-5
J: TRBJ1-1
CDR3: CASSYEPPRNWLNTEAFF
DNA: TGTGCCAGCAGTTACGAACCGCCGCGGAATTGGCTGAACACTGAAGCTTTCTTT

size: NA
D: TRBD1
V: TRBV20-1
J: TRBJ2-7
CDR3: CSARAGTGGNEQYF
DNA: TGCAGTGCTAGAGCCGGGACAGGGGGCAACGAGCAGTACTTC

size: NA
D: TRBD1
V: TRBV20-1
J: TRBJ1-1
CDR3: CRAEGQGGSSYTEAFF
DNA: TGCAGGGCTGAGGGGCAGGGGGGGTCATCGTACACTGAAGCTTTCTTT

size: NA
D: NA
V: TRBV6-5
J: TRBJ1-4
CDR3: CASSYGDGVWEKLFF
DNA: TGTGCCAGCAGTTACGGTGACGGGGTTTGGGAAAAACTGTTTTTT

size: NA
D: TRBD1
V: TRBV24-1
J: TRBJ1-2
CDR3: CATSGGQGAEGYTF
DNA: TGTGCCACCAGTGGCGGCCAGGGGGCGGAGGGCTACACCTTC

size: NA
D: NA
V: TRBV12-3/TRBV12-4
J: TRBJ1-1
CDR3: CASSFGGFTEAFF
DNA: TGTGCCAGCAGTTTTGGGGGCTTCACTGAAGCTTTCTTT

size: NA
D: NA
V: TRBV5-1
J: TRBJ1-2
CDR3: CASSLSQYGANYGYTF
DNA: TGCGCCAGCAGCTTAAGTCAATATGGGGCTAACTATGGCTACACCTTC

size: NA
D: NA
V: TRBV29-1
J: TRBJ2-1
CDR3: CSVGLYNEQFF
DNA: TGCAGCGTTGGACTCTACAATGAGCAGTTCTTC

size: NA
D: NA
V: TRBV6-1
J: TRBJ1-5
CDR3: CASSEEGYQPQHF
DNA: TGTGCCAGCAGTGAGGAGGGTTACCAGCCCCAGCATTTT

size: few
D: NA
V: TRBV7-9
J: TRBJ1-4
CDR3: CASSRLTLEKLFF
DNA: TGTGCCAGCAGCCGTCTTACGCTTGAAAAACTGTTTTTT

size: few
D: TRBD1
V: TRBV5-1
J: TRBJ2-7
CDR3: CASSWDRGREQYF
DNA: TGCGCCAGCAGCTGGGACAGGGGGCGCGAGCAGTACTTC

size: NA
D: TRBD1
V: TRBV12-3/TRBV12-4
J: TRBJ2-3
CDR3: CASSMGQGTFTDTQYF
DNA: TGTGCCAGCAGTATGGGACAGGGGACTTTCACAGATACGCAGTATTTT

size: few
D: NA
V: TRBV20-1
J: TRBJ1-2
CDR3: CSAPAGGGSYGYTF
DNA: TGCAGTGCCCCCGCGGGTGGGGGCAGCTATGGCTACACCTTC

size: NA
D: TRBD1
V: TRBV9
J: TRBJ2-2
CDR3: CASSARDRLITGELFF
DNA: TGTGCCAGCAGCGCACGGGACAGGCTAATAACCGGGGAGCTGTTTTTT

size: NA
D: NA
V: TRBV12-3/TRBV12-4
J: TRBJ2-7
CDR3: CASRYGRRGHEQYF
DNA: TGTGCCAGCAGATACGGTCGCAGGGGCCACGAGCAGTACTTC

size: NA
D: TRBD2
V: TRBV7-8
J: TRBJ2-1
CDR3: CASSPLAARLAGEQFF
DNA: TGTGCCAGCAGCCCACTCGCCGCCAGACTAGCTGGTGAGCAGTTCTTC

size: few
D: TRBD1
V: TRBV5-1
J: TRBJ1-2
CDR3: CASSPRGTGDYGYTF
DNA: TGCGCCAGCAGCCCTCGAGGGACAGGGGACTATGGCTACACCTTC

size: few
D: TRBD2
V: TRBV12-3/TRBV12-4
J: TRBJ2-7
CDR3: CASSSRGGPSYEQYF
DNA: TGTGCCAGCAGCTCTCGCGGGGGGCCCTCCTACGAGCAGTACTTC

size: few
D: TRBD2
V: TRBV29-1
J: TRBJ2-5
CDR3: CSVELAGSGGTQYF
DNA: TGCAGCGTTGAGCTCGCCGGGTCGGGGGGGACCCAGTACTTC

size: few
D: NA
V: TRBV15
J: TRBJ2-2
CDR3: CATSRVGTGELFF
DNA: TGTGCCACCAGCAGAGTGGGGACCGGGGAGCTGTTTTTT

size: NA
D: NA
V: TRBV6-1
J: TRBJ1-1
CDR3: CASSRDGPNTEAFF
DNA: TGTGCCAGCAGCCGGGACGGTCCGAACACTGAAGCTTTCTTT

size: NA
D: TRBD2
V: TRBV20-1
J: TRBJ2-1
CDR3: CSAGGYSYNEQFF
DNA: TGCAGTGCCGGGGGGTACTCCTACAATGAGCAGTTCTTC

size: few
D: TRBD2
V: TRBV20-1
J: TRBJ2-3
CDR3: CSASGGAHTDTQYF
DNA: TGCAGTGCTAGCGGGGGGGCCCACACAGATACGCAGTATTTT

size: few
D: TRBD2
V: TRBV10-3
J: TRBJ2-1
CDR3: CAISESKGSGGYNEQFF
DNA: TGTGCCATCAGTGAGTCAAAGGGCAGCGGGGGGTACAATGAGCAGTTCTTC

size: few
D: TRBD1
V: TRBV10-3
J: TRBJ2-1
CDR3: CAIRDGQGAENEQFF
DNA: TGTGCCATCAGGGACGGACAGGGGGCGGAGAATGAGCAGTTCTTC

size: NA
D: NA
V: TRBV12-3/TRBV12-4
J: TRBJ2-3
CDR3: CASSSRTDTDTQYF
DNA: TGTGCCAGCAGTTCCCGGACAGATACAGATACGCAGTATTTT

size: NA
D: NA
V: TRBV20-1
J: TRBJ2-3
CDR3: CSADRGFGGGSDTQYF
DNA: TGCAGTGCGGACAGAGGGTTTGGGGGGGGATCGGATACGCAGTATTTT

size: many
D: NA
V: TRBV29-1
J: TRBJ2-1
CDR3: CSVVTRSDEQFF
DNA: TGCAGCGTTGTAACCAGAAGTGATGAGCAGTTCTTC

size: NA
D: TRBD2
V: TRBV12-3/TRBV12-4
J: TRBJ2-7
CDR3: CASNRAGGPLYEQYF
DNA: TGTGCCAGCAACCGAGCGGGGGGGCCGTTATACGAGCAGTACTTC

size: NA
D: TRBD2
V: TRBV14
J: TRBJ2-6
CDR3: CASSLGGMASGANVLTF
DNA: TGTGCCAGCAGCCTGGGAGGGATGGCCTCTGGGGCCAACGTCCTGACTTTC

size: few
D: NA
V: TRBV20-1
J: TRBJ1-2
CDR3: CSARGAATGYRSNYGYTF
DNA: TGCAGTGCTAGAGGTGCGGCGACGGGTTATCGATCTAACTATGGCTACACCTTC

size: NA
D: NA
V: TRBV20-1
J: TRBJ2-3
CDR3: CSVEVAAGTDTQYF
DNA: TGCAGTGTAGAGGTGGCGGCGGGTACAGATACGCAGTATTTT